This record concerns one T cell receptor (beta chain) sequence. The target antigen is unknown. This specimen comes from a study of T cell responses to AZD1222 COVID-19 vaccine. Study findings and constraints: Reportedly, close to half of spike-specific TCRs are directed against unmutated variant regions. Sampling captured repertoires only after the peak T cell response. Clonal diversity may have been underestimated, and the donors were mostly white British, with more females than males.

TCRdb keeps only in-frame clones here, not all; method: immunoSEQ multiplex PCR. The sample lists about 110,000 clones; 85% to 95% were seen once. The source is an adult in good health. The sequences come from peripheral blood, collected on day 0 of AZD1222 vaccination.

CDR3 protein: CASSLVPHGTEAFF. CDR3 DNA: TGTGCCAGCAGCTTGGTTCCCCACGGGACTGAAGCTTTCTTT. The chain combines TRBV6-5 with TRBJ1-1; D remains ambiguous. Germline V gives CDR1 MNHEY, CDR2 SVGAGI. The V end was cut by 6 bases, the J end by 5 bases, with 16 bases between. CDR3 length: 14 residues.